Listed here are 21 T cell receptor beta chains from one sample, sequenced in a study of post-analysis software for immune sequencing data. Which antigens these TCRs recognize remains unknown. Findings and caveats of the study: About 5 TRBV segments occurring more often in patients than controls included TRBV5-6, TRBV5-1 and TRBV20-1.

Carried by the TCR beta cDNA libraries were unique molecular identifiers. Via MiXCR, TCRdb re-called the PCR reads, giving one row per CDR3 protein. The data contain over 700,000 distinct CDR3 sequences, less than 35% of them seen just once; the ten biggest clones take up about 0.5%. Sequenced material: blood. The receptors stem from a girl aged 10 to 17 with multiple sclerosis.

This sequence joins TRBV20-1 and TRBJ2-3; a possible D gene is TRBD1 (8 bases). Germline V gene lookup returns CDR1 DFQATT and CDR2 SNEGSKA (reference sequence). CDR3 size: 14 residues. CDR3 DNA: TGCAGCCCAGGGGGGGACAGGTCCACAGATACGCAGTATTTT. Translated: CSPGGDRSTDTQYF.

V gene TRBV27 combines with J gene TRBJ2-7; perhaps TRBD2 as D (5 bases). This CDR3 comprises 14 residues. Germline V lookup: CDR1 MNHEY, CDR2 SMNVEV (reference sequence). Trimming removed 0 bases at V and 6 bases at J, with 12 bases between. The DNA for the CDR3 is TGTGCCAGCAGTTTATCTTGGGTAGGAGGCGAGCAGTACTTC. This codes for CASSLSWVGGEQYF.

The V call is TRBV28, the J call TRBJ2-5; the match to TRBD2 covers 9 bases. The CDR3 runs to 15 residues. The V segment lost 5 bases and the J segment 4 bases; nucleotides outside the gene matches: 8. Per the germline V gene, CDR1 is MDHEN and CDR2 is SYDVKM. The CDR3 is CASSRREGYSETQYF. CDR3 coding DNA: TGTGCCAGCAGTAGGCGGGAGGGCTACTCAGAGACCCAGTACTTC. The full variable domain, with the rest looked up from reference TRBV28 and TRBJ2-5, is DVKVTQSSRYLVKRTGEKVFLECVQDMDHENMFWYRQDPGLGLRLIYFSYDVKMKEKGDIPEGYSVSREKKERFSLILESASTNQTSMYLCASSRREGYSETQYFGPGTRLLVL.

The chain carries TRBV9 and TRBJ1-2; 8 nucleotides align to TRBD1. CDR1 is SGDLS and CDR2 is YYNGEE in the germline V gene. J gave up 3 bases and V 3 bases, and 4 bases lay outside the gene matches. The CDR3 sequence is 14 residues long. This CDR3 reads CASSAGGQDYGYTF. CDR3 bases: TGTGCCAGCAGCGCAGGGGGCCAGGACTATGGCTACACCTTC. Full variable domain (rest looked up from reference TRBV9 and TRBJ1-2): DSGVTQTPKHLITATGQRVTLRCSPRSGDLSVYWYQQSLDQGLQFLIQYYNGEERAKGNILERFSAQQFPDLHSELNLSSLELGDSALYFCASSAGGQDYGYTFGSGTRLTVV.

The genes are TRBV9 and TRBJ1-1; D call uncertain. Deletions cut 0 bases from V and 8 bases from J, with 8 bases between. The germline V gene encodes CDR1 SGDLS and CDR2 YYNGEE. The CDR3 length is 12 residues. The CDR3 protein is CASSVVGREAFF. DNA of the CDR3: TGTGCCAGCAGCGTAGTGGGCCGAGAAGCTTTCTTT.

The DNA of the CDR3 is TGTGCCAGCCGACAGAGCAATCAGCCCCAGCATTTT. Translation: CASRQSNQPQHF. The V and J genes are TRBV28 and TRBJ1-5, with a tentative D call TRBD1 (5 bases). The CDR3 extends over 12 amino acids. V shed 8 bases and J shed 1 base, with 6 bases lying between them. Germline CDR1 MDHEN, CDR2 SYDVKM. Combining the CDR3 with reference TRBV28 and TRBJ1-5 gives the whole variable domain DVKVTQSSRYLVKRTGEKVFLECVQDMDHENMFWYRQDPGLGLRLIYFSYDVKMKEKGDIPEGYSVSREKKERFSLILESASTNQTSMYLCASRQSNQPQHFGDGTRLSIL.

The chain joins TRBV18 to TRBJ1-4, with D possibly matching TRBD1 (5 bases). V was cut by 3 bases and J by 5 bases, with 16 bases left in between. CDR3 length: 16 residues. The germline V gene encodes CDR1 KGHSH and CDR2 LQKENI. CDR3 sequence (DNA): TGTGCCAGCTCACCCGAGGTTTCCGGGGGAAATGAAAAACTGTTTTTT. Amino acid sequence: CASSPEVSGGNEKLFF.

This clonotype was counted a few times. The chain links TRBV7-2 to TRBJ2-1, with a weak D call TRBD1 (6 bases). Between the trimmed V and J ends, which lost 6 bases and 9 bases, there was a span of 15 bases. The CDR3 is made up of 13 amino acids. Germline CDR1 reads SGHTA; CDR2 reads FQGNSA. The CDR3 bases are TGTGCCAGCAGACAGGGTGGGCGGCCTGAGCAGTTCTTC. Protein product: CASRQGGRPEQFF.

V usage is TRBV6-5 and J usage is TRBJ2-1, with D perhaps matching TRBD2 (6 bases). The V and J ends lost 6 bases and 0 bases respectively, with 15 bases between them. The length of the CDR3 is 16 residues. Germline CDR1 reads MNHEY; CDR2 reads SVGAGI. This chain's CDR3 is CASSSVGGSSYNEQFF. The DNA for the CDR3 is TGTGCCAGCAGCTCTGTTGGGGGGAGCTCCTACAATGAGCAGTTCTTC.

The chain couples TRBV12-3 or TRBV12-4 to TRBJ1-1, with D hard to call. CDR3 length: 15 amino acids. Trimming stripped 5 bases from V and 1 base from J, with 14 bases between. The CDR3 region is CASSPRRGRNTEAFF. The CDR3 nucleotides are TGTGCCAGCAGTCCCCGGAGAGGACGGAACACTGAAGCTTTCTTT.

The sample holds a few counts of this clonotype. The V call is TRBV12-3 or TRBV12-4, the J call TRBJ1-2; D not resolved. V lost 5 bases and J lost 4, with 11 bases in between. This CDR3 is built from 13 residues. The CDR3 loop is CASSRSAGYGYTF. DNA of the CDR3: TGTGCCAGCAGTAGATCCGCCGGCTATGGCTACACCTTC.

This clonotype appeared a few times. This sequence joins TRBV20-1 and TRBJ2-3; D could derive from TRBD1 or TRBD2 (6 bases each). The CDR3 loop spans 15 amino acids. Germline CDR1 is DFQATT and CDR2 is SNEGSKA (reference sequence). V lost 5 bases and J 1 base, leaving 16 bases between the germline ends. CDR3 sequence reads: CSAGGLSGGTDTQYF. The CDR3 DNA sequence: TGCAGTGCTGGGGGGCTTAGCGGTGGCACAGATACGCAGTATTTT.

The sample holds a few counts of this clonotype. The CDR3 bases are TGTGCCAGCAGTTTACCGAATGGTGAGCAGTTCTTC. It encodes CASSLPNGEQFF. This rearrangement joins TRBV28 to TRBJ2-1; D gene uncertain. This CDR3 is built from 12 residues. Deletions cut 2 bases from V and 9 bases from J, with 8 bases between. CDR1 is MDHEN, CDR2 SYDVKM, per germline.

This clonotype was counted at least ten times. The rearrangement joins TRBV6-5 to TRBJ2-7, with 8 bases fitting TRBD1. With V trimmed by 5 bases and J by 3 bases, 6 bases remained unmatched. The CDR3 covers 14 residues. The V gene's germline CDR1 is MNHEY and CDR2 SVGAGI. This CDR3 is CASSTAGGYYEQYF. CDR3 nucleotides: TGTGCCAGCAGTACAGCAGGGGGCTACTACGAGCAGTACTTC.

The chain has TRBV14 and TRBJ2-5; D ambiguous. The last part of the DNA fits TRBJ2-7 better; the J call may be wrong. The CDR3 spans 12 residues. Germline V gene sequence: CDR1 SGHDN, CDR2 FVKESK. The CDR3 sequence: CASSPLIGEQYF. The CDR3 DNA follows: TGTGCCAGCAGCCCACTCATAGGCGAGCAGTACTTC.

CDR3 amino acids: CATSLGQGSYNEQFF. The CDR3 coding sequence is TGTGCCACCAGTCTCGGACAGGGGTCCTACAATGAGCAGTTCTTC. The chain employs TRBV24-1 and TRBJ2-1; 9 bases line up with TRBD1. Losses at the gene ends were 6 bases for V and 1 base for J; bases not matched to a gene: 3. The CDR3 length is 15 residues. CDR1 is KGHDR, CDR2 SFDVKD, per germline.

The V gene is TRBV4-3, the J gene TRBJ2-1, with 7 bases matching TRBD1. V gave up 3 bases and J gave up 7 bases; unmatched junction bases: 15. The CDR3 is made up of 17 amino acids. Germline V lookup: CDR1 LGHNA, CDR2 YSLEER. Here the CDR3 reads CASSHAIRGGKGNEQFF. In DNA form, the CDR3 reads TGCGCCAGCAGCCACGCCATCCGAGGGGGCAAGGGTAATGAGCAGTTCTTC.

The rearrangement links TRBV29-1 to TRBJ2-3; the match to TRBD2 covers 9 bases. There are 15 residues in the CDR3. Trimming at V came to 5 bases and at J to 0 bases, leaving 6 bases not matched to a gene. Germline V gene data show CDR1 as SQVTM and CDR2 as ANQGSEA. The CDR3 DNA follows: TGCAGCGTTTGTTTTGGACTAGCGAGCACAGATACGCAGTATTTT. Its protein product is CSVCFGLASTDTQYF.

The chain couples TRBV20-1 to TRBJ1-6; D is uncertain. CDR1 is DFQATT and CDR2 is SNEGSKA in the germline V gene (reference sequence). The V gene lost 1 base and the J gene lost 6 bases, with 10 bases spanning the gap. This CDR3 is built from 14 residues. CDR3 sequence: CSARALAFNSPLHF. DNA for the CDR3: TGCAGTGCTAGAGCCCTCGCCTTTAATTCACCCCTCCACTTT.

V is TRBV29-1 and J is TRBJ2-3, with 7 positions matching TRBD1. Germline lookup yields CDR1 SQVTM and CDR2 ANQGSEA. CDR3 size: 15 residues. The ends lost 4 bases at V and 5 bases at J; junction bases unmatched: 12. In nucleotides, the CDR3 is TGCAGCGTTGGCTCCATAGACAGGGTGGGAGATACGCAGTATTTT. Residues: CSVGSIDRVGDTQYF.

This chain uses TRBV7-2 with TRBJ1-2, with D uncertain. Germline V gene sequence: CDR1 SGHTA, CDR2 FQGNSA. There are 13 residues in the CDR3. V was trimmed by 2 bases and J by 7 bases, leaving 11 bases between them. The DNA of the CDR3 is TGTGCCAGCAGCTTACCCGTTCATAGTGGCTACACCTTC. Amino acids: CASSLPVHSGYTF.